The source of this T cell receptor beta chain is a study of beta chain features in type 1 diabetes. Germline trimming cut 6 bases from V and 7 bases from J; bases unmatched to any gene: 8. Germline CDR1 and CDR2: MDHEN and SYDVKM. CDR3 size: 14 residues. Study outcomes and limitations: Whatever favoring of shorter templates PCR might show would apply equally to patients and controls.

Expressed TCRB transcripts were sequenced because the isolated RNA had all been reverse transcribed beforehand. Here immunoSEQ multiplex PCR was the method, and the copy in TCRdb shows in-frame clones only, minus some. The table has around 300,000 clones, about 10% seen once. Sorted populations all had greater than 95% purity. Comment on this clone: What it binds is unknown.

The genes are TRBV28 and TRBJ2-2, with 7 bases identical to TRBD2. The sample consisted of naive CD4+ T cells from blood. The receptor comes from a young woman in good health. CDR3 amino acids: CASRSASGRGELFF. In nucleotides, the CDR3 is TGTGCCAGCAGGTCAGCTAGCGGCCGCGGGGAGCTGTTTTTT. The whole variable domain, remainder taken from reference TRBV28 and TRBJ2-2, is DVKVTQSSRYLVKRTGEKVFLECVQDMDHENMFWYRQDPGLGLRLIYFSYDVKMKEKGDIPEGYSVSREKKERFSLILESASTNQTSMYLCASRSASGRGELFFGEGSRLTVL.